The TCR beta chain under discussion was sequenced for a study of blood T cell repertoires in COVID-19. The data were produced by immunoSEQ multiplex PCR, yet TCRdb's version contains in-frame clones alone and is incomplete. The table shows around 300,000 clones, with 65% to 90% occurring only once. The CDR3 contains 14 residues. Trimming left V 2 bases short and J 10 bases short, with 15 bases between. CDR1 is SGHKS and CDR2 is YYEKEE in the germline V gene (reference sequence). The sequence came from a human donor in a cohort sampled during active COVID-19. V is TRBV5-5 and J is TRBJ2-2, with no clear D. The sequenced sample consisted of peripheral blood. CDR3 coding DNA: TGTGCCAGCAGCTTAGATGTCGGTGCGATGGAGCTGTTTTTT. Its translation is CASSLDVGAMELFF.